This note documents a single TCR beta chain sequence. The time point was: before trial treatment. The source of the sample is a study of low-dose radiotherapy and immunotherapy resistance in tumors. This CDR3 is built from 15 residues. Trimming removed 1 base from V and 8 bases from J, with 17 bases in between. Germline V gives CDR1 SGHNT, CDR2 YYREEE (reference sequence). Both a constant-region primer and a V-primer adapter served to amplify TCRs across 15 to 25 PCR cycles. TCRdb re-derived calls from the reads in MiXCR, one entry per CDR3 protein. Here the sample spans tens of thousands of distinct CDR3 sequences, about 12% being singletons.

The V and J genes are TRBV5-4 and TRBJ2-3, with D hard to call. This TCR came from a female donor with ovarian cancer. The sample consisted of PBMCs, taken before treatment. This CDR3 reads CASSLYVPKGATQYF. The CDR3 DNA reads TGTGCCAGCAGCTTGTACGTGCCCAAGGGTGCTACGCAGTATTTT.